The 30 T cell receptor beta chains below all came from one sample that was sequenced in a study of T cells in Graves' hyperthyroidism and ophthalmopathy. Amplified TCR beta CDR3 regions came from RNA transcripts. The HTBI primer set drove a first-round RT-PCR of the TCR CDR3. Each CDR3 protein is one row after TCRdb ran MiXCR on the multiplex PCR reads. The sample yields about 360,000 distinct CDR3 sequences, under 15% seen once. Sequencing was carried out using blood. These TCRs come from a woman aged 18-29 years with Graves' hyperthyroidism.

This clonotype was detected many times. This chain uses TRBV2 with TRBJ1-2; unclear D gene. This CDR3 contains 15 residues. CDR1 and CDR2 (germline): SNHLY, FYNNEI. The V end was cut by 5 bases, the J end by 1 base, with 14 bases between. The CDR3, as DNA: TGTGCCAGCAGTTTCGTCCAGGAAAATAACTATGGCTACACCTTC. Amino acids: CASSFVQENNYGYTF.

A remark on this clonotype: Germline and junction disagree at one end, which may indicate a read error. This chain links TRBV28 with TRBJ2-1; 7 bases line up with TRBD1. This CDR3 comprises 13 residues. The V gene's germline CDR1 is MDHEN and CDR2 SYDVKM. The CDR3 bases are TGTGCCAGCAGTTTTCAGGGGGTAAATGGGCAGTTCTTC. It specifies CASSFQGVNGQFF. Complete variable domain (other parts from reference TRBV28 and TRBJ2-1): DVKVTQSSRYLVKRTGEKVFLECVQDMDHENMFWYRQDPGLGLRLIYFSYDVKMKEKGDIPEGYSVSREKKERFSLILESASTNQTSMYLCASSFQGVNGQFFGPGTRLTVL.

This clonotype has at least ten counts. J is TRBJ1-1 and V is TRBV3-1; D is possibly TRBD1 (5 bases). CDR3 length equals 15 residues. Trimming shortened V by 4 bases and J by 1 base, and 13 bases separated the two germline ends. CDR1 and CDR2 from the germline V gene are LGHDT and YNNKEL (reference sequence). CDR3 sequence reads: CASSLWGRTNTEAFF. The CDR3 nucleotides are TGTGCCAGCAGCCTCTGGGGACGGACGAACACTGAAGCTTTCTTT.

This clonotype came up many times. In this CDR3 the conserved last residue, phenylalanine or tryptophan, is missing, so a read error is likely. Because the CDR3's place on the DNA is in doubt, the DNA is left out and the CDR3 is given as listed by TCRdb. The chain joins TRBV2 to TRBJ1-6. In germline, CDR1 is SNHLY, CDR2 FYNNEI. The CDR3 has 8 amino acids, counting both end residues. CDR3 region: CASMGASD.

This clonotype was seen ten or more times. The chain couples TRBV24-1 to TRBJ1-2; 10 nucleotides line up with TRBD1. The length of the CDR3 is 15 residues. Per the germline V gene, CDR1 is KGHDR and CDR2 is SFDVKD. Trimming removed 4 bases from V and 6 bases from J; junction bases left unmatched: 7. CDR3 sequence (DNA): TGTGCCACCAGTGAAGCTGGGACAGGGGTGGATGGCTACACCTTC. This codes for CATSEAGTGVDGYTF.

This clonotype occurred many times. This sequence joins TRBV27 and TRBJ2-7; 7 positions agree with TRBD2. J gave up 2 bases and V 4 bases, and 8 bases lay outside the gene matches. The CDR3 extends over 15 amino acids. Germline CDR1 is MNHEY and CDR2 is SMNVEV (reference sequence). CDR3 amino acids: CASSWGAGRAYEQYF. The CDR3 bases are TGTGCCAGCAGTTGGGGAGCGGGAAGGGCCTACGAGCAGTACTTC.

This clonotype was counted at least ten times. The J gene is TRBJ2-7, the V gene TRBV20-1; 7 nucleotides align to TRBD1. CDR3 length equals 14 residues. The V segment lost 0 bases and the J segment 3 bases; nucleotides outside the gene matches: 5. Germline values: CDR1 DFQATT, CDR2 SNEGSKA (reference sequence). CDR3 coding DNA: TGCAGTGCTAGAGATCCAGCAGGGGGCTACGAGCAGTACTTC. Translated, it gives CSARDPAGGYEQYF.

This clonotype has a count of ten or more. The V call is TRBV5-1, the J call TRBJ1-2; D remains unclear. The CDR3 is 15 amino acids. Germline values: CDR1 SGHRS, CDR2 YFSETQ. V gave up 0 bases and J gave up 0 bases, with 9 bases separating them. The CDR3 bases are TGCGCCAGCAGCTTGGGGTCAGAAGCTAACTATGGCTACACCTTC. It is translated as CASSLGSEANYGYTF.

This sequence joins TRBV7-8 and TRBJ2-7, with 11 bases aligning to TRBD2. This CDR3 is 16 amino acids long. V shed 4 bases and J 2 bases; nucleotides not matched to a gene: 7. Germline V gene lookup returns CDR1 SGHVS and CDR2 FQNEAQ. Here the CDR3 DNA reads TGTGCCAGCAGCTCCCGGACTAGCGGGCCTACCTACGAGCAGTACTTC. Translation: CASSSRTSGPTYEQYF.

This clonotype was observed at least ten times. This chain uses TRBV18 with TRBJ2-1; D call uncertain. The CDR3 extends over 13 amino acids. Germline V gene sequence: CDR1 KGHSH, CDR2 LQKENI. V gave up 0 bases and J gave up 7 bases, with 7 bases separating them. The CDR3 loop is CASSPPGSNEQFF. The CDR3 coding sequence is TGTGCCAGCTCACCACCGGGCTCGAATGAGCAGTTCTTC.

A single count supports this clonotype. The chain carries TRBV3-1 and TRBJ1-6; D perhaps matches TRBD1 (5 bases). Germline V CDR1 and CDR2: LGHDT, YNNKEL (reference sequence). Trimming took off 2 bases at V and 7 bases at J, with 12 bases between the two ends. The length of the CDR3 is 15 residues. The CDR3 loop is CASSQIQGANSPLHF. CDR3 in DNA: TGTGCCAGCAGCCAAATACAAGGGGCGAATTCACCCCTCCACTTT.

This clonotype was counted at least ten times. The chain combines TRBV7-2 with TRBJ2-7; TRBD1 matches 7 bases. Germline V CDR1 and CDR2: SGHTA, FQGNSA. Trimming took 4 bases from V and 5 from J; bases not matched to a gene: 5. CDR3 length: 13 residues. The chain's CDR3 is CASSSGTANEQYF. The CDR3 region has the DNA TGTGCCAGCAGCTCAGGGACAGCTAACGAGCAGTACTTC. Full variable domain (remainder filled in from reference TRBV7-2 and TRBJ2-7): GAGVSQSPSNKVTEKGKDVELRCDPISGHTALYWYRQSLGQGLEFLIYFQGNSAPDKSGLPSDRFSAERTGGSVSTLTIQRTQQEDSAVYLCASSSGTANEQYFGPGTRLTVT.

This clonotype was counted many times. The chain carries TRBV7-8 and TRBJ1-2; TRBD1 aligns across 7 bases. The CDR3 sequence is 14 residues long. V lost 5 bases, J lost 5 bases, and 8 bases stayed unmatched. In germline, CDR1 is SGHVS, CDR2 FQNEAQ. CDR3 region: CASSHRDSLYGYTF. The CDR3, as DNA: TGTGCCAGCAGCCACCGGGACAGTCTATATGGCTACACCTTC.

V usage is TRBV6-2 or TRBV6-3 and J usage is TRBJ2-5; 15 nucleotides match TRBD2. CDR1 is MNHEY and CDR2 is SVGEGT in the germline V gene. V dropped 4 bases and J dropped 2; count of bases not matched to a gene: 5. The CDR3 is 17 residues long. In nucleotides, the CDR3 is TGTGCCAGCAGTTCCGGGACTAGCGGGAGGTGGCAAGAGACCCAGTACTTC. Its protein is CASSSGTSGRWQETQYF.

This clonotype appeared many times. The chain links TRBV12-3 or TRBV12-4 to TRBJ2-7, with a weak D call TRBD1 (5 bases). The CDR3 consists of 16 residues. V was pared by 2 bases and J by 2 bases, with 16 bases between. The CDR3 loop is CASSLSIQGQTYEQYF. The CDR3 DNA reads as TGTGCCAGCAGTTTAAGTATCCAGGGCCAGACCTACGAGCAGTACTTC.

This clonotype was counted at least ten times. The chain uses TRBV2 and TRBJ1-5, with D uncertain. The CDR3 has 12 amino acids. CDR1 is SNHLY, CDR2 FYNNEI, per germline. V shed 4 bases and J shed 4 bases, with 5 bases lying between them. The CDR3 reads CASSGQNQPQHF. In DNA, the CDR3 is TGTGCCAGCAGTGGCCAGAATCAGCCCCAGCATTTT.

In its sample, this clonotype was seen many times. The DNA for the CDR3 is TGTGCCAGCAGTTTAACTAGCAACAATGAGCAGTTCTTC. It is translated as CASSLTSNNEQFF. This chain connects TRBV12-3 or TRBV12-4 to TRBJ2-1; D may be TRBD2 (6 bases). The germline V and J ends were trimmed by 2 bases and 5 bases, with 7 bases remaining between them. The CDR3 covers 13 residues.

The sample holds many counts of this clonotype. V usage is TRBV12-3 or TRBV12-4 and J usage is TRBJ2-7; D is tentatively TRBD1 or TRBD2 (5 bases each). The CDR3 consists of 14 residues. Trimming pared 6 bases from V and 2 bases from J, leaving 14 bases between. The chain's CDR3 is CASSSGTRAYEQYF. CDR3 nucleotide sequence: TGTGCCAGCAGCTCCGGGACCCGTGCCTACGAGCAGTACTTC.

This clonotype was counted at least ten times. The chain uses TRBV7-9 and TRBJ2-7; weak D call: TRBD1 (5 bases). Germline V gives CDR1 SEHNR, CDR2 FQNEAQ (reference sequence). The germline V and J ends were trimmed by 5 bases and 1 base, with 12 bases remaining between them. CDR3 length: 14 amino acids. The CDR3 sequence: CASSKAAGSYEQYF. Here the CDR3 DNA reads TGTGCCAGCAGCAAGGCGGCAGGGTCCTACGAGCAGTACTTC.

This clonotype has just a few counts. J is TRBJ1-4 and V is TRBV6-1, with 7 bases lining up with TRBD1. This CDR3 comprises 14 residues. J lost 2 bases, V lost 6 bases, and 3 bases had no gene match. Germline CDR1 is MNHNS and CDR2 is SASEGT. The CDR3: CASRTGLTNEKLFF. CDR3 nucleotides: TGTGCCAGCAGGACAGGGTTGACTAATGAAAAACTGTTTTTT.

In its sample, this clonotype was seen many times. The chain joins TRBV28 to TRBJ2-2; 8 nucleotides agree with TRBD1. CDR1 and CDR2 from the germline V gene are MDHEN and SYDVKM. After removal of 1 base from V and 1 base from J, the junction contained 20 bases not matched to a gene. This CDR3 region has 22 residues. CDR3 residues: CASSLYSWGRGRQVRNTGELFF. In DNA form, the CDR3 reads TGTGCCAGCAGTTTATACAGCTGGGGCAGGGGGCGACAAGTGAGGAACACCGGGGAGCTGTTTTTT.

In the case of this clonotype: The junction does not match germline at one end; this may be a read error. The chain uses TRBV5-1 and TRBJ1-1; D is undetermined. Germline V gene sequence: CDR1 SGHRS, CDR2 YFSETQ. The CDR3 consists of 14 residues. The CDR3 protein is CANSLEQMNTEAFF. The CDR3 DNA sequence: TGCGCCAACAGCTTGGAACAGATGAACACTGAAGCTTTCTTT.

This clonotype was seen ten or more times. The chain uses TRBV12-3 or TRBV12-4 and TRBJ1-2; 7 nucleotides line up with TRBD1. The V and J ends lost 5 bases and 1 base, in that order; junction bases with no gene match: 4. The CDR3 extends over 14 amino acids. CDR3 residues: CASSVGGFNYGYTF. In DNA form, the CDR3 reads TGTGCCAGCAGTGTAGGGGGCTTTAACTATGGCTACACCTTC.

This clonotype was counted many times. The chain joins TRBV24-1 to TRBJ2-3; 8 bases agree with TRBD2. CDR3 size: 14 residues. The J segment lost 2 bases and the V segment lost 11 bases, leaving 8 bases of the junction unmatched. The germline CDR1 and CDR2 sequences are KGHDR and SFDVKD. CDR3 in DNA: TGTGCCATTCGGGGGGGTAGAAACACAGATACGCAGTATTTT. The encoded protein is CAIRGGRNTDTQYF.

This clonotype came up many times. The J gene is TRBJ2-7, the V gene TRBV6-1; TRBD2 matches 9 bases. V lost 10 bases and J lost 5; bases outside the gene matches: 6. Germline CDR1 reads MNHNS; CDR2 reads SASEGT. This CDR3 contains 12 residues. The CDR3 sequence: CATLAGKNEQYF. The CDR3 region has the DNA TGTGCCACCCTAGCGGGGAAAAACGAGCAGTACTTC.

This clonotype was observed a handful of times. CDR3 DNA sequence: TGCAGCGGAGGGAGGTATTCCTCCTACAATGAGCAGTTCTTC. Translated, it gives CSGGRYSSYNEQFF. The chain employs TRBV29-1 and TRBJ2-1; D may be TRBD2 (6 bases). The V end lost 7 bases, the J end lost 0 bases, and 13 bases lay between the germline ends. Germline V CDR1 and CDR2: SQVTM, ANQGSEA. The CDR3 totals 14 residues.

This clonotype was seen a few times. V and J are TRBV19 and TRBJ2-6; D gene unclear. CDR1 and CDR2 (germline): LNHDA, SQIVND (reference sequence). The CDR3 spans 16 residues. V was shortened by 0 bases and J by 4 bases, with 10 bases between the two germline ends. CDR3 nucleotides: TGTGCCAGTAGTATAGATCTGGGTGCCGGGGCCAACGTCCTGACTTTC. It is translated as CASSIDLGAGANVLTF. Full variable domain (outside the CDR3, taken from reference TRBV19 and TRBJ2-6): DGGITQSPKYLFRKEGQNVTLSCEQNLNHDAMYWYRQDPGQGLRLIYYSQIVNDFQKGDIAEGYSVSREKKESFPLTVTSAQKNPTAFYLCASSIDLGAGANVLTFGAGSRLTVL.

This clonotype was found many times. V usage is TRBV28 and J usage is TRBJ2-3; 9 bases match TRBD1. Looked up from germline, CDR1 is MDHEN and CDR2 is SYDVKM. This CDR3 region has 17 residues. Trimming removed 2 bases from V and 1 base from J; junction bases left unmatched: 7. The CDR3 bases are TGTGCCAGCAGTTTAACCGGGACAGGGTTGGGCACAGATACGCAGTATTTT. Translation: CASSLTGTGLGTDTQYF.

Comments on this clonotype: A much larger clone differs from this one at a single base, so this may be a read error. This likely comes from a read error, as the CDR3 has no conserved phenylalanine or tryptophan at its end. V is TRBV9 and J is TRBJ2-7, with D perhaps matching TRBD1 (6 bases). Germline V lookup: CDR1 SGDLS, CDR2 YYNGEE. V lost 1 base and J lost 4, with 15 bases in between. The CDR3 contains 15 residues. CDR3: CASSVPQGYWYEQYL. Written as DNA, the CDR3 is TGTGCCAGCAGCGTACCCCAGGGGTATTGGTACGAGCAGTACCTC.

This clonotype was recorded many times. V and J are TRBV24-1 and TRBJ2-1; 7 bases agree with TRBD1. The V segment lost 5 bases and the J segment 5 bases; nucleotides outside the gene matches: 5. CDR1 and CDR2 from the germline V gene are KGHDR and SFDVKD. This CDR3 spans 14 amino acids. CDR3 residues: CATSGQGLHNEQFF. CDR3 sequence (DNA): TGTGCCACCAGTGGACAGGGCCTACACAATGAGCAGTTCTTC.